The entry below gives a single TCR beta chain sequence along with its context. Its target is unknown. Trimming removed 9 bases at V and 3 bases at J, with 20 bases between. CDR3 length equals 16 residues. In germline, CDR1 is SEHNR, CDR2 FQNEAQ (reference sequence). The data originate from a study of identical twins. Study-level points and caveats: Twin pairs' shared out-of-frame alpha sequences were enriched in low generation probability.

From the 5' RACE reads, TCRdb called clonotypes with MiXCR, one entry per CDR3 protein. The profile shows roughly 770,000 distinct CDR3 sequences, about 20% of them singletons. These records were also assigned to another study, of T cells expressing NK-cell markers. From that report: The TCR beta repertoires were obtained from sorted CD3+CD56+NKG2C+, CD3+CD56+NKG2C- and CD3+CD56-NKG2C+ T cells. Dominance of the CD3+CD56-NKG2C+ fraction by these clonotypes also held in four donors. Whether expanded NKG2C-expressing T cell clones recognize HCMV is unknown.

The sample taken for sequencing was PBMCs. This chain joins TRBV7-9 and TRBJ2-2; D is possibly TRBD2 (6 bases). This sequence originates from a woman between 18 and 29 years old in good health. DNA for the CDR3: TGTGCCAGTTATACGGGACCCTGGGAGGACACCGGGGAGCTGTTTTTT. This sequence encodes CASYTGPWEDTGELFF.